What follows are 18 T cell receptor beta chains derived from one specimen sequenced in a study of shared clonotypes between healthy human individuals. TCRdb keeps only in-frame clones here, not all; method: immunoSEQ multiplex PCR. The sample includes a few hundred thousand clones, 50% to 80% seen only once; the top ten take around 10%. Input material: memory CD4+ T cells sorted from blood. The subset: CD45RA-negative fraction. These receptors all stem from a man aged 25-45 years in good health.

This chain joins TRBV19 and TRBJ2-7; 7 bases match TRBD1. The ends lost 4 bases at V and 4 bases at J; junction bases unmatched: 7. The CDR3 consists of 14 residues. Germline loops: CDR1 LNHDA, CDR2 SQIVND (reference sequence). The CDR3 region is CASSTLSTGYEQYF. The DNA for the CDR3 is TGTGCCAGTAGTACATTATCGACAGGGTACGAGCAGTACTTC.

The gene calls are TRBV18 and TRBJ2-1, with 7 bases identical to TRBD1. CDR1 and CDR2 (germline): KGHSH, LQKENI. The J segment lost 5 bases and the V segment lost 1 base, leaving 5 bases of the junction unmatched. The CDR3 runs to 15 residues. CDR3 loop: CASSPRTDRDNEQFF. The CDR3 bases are TGTGCCAGCTCACCACGGACCGACAGGGACAATGAGCAGTTCTTC.

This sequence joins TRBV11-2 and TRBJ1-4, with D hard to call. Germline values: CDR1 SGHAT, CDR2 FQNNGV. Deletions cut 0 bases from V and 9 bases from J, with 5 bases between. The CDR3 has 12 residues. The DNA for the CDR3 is TGTGCCAGCAGCTTAGATTCACAAAAACTGTTTTTT. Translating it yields CASSLDSQKLFF.

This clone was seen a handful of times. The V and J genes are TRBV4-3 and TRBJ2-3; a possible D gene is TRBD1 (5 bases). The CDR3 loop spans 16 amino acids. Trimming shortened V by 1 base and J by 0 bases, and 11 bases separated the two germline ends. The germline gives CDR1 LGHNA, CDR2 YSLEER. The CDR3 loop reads CASSQGVQGSTDTQYF. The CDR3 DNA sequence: TGCGCCAGCAGCCAAGGGGTGCAGGGTAGCACAGATACGCAGTATTTT.

Here the CDR3 reads CATQEGNYGYTF. The CDR3 coding sequence is TGTGCCACCCAGGAAGGGAACTATGGCTACACCTTC. J is TRBJ1-2 and V is TRBV10-3; D is unresolved. CDR3 length: 12 amino acids. V was cut by 10 bases and J by 2 bases, with 11 bases left in between. The V gene's germline CDR1 is ENHRY and CDR2 SYGVKD.

CDR3 DNA: TGCGCCAGCAGCCAAAACCTACAGGGGTTCTACAATGAGCAGTTCTTC. It yields the protein CASSQNLQGFYNEQFF. The gene calls are TRBV4-3 and TRBJ2-1, with 7 bases that match TRBD1. This CDR3 is 16 amino acids long. The ends lost 2 bases at V and 3 bases at J; junction bases unmatched: 7. In germline, CDR1 is LGHNA, CDR2 YSLEER.

The DNA of the CDR3 is TGTGCCAGCAGTTACGACAGGGTCCTTGAAGCTTTCTTT. Its protein product is CASSYDRVLEAFF. The chain carries TRBV6-6 and TRBJ1-1, with 7 bases lining up with TRBD1. The CDR3 contains 13 residues. Germline assignment: CDR1 MNHNY and CDR2 SVGAGI (reference sequence). Germline trimming cut 2 bases from V and 7 bases from J; bases unmatched to any gene: 4.

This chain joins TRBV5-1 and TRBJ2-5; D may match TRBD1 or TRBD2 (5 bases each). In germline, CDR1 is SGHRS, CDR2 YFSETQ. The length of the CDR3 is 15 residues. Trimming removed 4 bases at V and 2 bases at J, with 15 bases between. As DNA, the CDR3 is TGCGCCAGCAGCCTCGGGACGGATATTCAAGAGACCCAGTACTTC. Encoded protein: CASSLGTDIQETQYF.

The CDR3 nucleotides read TGTGCCAGCAGCTTCGGACAGGGGGTAGACACAGATACGCAGTATTTT. Protein product: CASSFGQGVDTDTQYF. This chain joins TRBV5-4 and TRBJ2-3, with 10 nucleotides matching TRBD1. Unmatched junction bases numbered 5, after V lost 2 bases and J lost 2 bases. The CDR3 is 16 residues long. The germline V gene encodes CDR1 SGHNT and CDR2 YYREEE (reference sequence).

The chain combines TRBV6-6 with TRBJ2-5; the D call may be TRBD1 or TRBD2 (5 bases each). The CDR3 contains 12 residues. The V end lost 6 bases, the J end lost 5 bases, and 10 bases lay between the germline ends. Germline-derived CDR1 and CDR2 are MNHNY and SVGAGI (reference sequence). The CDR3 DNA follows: TGTGCCAGCAGCCCCCGGGGCGAGACCCAGTACTTC. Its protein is CASSPRGETQYF.

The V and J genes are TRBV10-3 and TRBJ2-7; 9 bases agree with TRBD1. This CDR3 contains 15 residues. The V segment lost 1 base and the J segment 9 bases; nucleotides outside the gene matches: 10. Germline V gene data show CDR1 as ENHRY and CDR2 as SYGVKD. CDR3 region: CAISELPGQGEGQYF. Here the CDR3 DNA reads TGTGCCATCAGTGAGTTGCCGGGACAGGGCGAAGGGCAGTACTTC.

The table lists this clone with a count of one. The CDR3 DNA follows: TGTGCCAGTAGTCAGGGTGGCGGGGAGCTGTTTTTT. The encoded protein is CASSQGGGELFF. The V gene is TRBV19, the J gene TRBJ2-2, with D tentatively TRBD1 (5 bases). The CDR3 spans 12 residues. Germline assignment: CDR1 LNHDA and CDR2 SQIVND (reference sequence). Trimming removed 5 bases from V and 7 bases from J, with 8 bases in between.

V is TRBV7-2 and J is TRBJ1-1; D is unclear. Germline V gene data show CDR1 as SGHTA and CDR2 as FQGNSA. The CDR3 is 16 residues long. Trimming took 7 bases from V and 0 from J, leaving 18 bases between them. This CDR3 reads CASNPDGVVLNTEAFF. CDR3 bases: TGTGCCAGCAACCCGGACGGGGTTGTCCTGAACACTGAAGCTTTCTTT. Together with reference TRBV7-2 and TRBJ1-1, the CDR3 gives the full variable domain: GAGVSQSPSNKVTEKGKDVELRCDPISGHTALYWYRQSLGQGLEFLIYFQGNSAPDKSGLPSDRFSAERTGGSVSTLTIQRTQQEDSAVYLCASNPDGVVLNTEAFFGQGTRLTVV.

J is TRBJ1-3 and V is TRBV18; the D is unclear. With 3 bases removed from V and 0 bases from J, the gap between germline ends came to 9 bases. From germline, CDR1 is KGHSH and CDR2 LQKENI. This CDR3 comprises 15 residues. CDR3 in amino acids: CASSPNALSGNTIYF. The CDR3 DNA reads TGTGCCAGCTCACCTAATGCGCTCTCTGGAAACACCATATATTTT.

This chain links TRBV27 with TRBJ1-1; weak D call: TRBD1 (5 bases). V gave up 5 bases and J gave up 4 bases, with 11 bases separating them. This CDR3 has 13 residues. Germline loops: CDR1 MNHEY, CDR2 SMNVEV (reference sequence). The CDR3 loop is CASSSQGGTEAFF. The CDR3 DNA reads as TGTGCCAGCAGTAGCCAGGGCGGCACTGAAGCTTTCTTT.

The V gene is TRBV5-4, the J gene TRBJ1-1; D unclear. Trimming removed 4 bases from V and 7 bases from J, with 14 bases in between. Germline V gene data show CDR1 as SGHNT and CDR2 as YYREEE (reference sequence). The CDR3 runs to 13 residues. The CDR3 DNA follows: TGTGCCAGCAGCGGTCCTCTCCATAATGAAGCTTTCTTT. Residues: CASSGPLHNEAFF.

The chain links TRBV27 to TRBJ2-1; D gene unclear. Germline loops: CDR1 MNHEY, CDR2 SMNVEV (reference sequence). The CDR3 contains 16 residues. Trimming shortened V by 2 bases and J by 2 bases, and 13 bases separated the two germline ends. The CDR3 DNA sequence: TGTGCCAGCAGTTTAATTGCCCGGGCAACCTACAATGAGCAGTTCTTC. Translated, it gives CASSLIARATYNEQFF.

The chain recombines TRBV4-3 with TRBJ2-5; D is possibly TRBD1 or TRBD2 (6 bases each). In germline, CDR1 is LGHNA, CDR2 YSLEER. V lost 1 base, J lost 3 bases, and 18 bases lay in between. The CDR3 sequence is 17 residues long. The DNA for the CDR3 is TGCGCCAGCAGCCAAGTAGGGGGGCGACTAGTTGAAGAGACCCAGTACTTC. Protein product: CASSQVGGRLVEETQYF.